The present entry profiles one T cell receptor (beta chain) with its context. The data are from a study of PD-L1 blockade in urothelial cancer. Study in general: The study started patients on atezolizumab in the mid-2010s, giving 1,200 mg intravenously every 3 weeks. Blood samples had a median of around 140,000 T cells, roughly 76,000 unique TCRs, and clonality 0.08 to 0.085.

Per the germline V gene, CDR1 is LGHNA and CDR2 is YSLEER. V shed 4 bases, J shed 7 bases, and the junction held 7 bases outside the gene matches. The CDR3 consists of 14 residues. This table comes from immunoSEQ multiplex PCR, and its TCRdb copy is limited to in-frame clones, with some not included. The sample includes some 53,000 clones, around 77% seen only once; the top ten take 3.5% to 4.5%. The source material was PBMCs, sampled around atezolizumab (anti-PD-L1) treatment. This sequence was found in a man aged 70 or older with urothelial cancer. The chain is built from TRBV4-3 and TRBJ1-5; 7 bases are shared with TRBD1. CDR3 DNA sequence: TGCGCCAGCAGCCCTACAGGGGAAGGGCAGCCCCAGCATTTT. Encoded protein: CASSPTGEGQPQHF.